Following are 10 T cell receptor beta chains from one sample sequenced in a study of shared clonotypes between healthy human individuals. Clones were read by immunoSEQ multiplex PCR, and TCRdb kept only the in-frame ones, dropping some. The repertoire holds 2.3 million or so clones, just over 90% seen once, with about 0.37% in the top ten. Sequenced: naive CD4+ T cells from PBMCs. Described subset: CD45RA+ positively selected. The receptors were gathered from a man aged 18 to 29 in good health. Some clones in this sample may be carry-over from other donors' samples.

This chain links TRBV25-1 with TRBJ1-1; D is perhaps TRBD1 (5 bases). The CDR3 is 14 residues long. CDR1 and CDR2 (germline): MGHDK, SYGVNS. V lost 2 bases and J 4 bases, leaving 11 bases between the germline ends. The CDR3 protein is CASSEGGAVTEAFF. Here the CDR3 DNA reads TGTGCCAGCAGTGAAGGGGGAGCTGTCACTGAAGCTTTCTTT.

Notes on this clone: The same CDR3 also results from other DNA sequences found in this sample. The CDR3 DNA is TGCGCCAGCAGTCTCGACGGGAGCTCTGGAAACACCATATATTTT. Amino acid sequence: CASSLDGSSGNTIYF. V and J are TRBV5-1 and TRBJ1-3; D is ambiguous. The germline CDR1 and CDR2 sequences are SGHRS and YFSETQ. This CDR3 is built from 15 residues. V was pared by 5 bases and J by 0 bases, with 12 bases between.

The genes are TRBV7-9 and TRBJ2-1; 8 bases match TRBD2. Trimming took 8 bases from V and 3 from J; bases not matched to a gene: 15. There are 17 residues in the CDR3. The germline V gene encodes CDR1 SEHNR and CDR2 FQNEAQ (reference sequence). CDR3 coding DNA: TGTGCCAGCCGACTAGCGAAGGCGGGACAATTCTACAATGAGCAGTTCTTC. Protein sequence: CASRLAKAGQFYNEQFF.

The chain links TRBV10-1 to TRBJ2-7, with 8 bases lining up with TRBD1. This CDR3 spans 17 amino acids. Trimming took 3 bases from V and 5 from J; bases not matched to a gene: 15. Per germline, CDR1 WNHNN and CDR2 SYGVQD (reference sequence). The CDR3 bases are TGCGCCAGCAGTGACACGGGTACCGGGACAGGCCACCACGAGCAGTACTTC. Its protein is CASSDTGTGTGHHEQYF.

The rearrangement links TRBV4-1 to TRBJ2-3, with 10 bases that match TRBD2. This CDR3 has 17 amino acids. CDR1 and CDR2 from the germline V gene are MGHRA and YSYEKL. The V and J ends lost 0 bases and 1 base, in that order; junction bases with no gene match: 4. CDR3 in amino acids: CASSQDLLAGGTDTQYF. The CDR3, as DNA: TGCGCCAGCAGCCAAGATCTTCTAGCGGGAGGCACAGATACGCAGTATTTT.

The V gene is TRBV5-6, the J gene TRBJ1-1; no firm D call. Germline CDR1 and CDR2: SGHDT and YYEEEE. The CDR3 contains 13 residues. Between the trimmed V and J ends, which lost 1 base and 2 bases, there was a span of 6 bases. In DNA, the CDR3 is TGTGCCAGCAGCTTGACGTTCAACACTGAAGCTTTCTTT. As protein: CASSLTFNTEAFF.

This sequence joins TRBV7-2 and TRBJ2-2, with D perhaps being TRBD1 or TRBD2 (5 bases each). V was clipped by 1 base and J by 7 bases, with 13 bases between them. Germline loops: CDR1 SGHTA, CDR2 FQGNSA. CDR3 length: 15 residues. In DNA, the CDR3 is TGTGCCAGCAGCTTAGGACGGGGCCGGGACGGGGAGCTGTTTTTT. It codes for CASSLGRGRDGELFF.

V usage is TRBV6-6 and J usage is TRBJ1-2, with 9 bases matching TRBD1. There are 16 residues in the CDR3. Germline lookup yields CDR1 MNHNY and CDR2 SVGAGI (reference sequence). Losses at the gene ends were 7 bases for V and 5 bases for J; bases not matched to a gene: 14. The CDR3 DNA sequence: TGTGCCAGCATTCCCCCTCCGGGACAGGGCCTTTATGGCTACACCTTC. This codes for CASIPPPGQGLYGYTF.

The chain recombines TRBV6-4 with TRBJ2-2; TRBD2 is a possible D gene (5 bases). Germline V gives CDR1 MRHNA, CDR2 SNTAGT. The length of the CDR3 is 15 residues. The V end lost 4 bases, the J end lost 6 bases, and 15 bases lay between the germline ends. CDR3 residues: CASSVYEGVAGELFF. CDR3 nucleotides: TGTGCCAGCAGTGTTTATGAGGGCGTCGCCGGGGAGCTGTTTTTT.

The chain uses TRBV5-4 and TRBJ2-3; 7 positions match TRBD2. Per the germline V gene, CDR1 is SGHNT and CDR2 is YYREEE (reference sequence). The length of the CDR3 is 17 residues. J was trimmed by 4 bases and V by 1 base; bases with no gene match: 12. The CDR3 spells CASSLNAVGGGPDTQYF. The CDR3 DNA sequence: TGTGCCAGCAGCTTGAATGCCGTTGGGGGAGGGCCAGATACGCAGTATTTT.